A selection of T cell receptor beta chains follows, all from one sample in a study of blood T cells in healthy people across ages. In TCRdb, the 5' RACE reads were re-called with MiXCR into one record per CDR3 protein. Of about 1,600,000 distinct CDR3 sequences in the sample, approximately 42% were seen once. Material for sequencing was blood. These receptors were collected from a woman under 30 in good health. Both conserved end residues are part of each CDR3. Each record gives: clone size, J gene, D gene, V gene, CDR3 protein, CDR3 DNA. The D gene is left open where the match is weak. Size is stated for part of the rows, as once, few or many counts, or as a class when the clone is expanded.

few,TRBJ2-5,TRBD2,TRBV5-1,CASSLPSGSSQETQYF,TGCGCCAGCAGCTTGCCTAGCGGGAGTTCCCAAGAGACCCAGTACTTC
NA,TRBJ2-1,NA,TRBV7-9,CASSTDGDRFF,TGTGCCAGCAGCACCGACGGCGATAGGTTCTTC
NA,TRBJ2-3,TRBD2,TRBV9,CASSATSGGVHTQYF,TGTGCCAGCAGCGCGACTAGCGGGGGAGTGCATACGCAGTATTTT
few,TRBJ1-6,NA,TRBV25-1,CASSGRHSGPNYNSPLHF,TGTGCCAGCAGTGGACGACATTCAGGTCCCAACTATAATTCACCCCTCCACTTT
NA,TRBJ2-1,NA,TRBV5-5,CASSLGGDNYNEQFF,TGTGCCAGCAGCTTGGGGGGTGATAACTACAATGAGCAGTTCTTC
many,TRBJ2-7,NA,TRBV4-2,CASSQDGGEQYF,TGTGCCAGCAGCCAAGACGGCGGCGAGCAGTACTTC
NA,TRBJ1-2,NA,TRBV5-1,CASSLKDGYTF,TGCGCCAGCAGCTTGAAGGATGGCTACACCTTC
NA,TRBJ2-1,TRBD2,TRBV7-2,CASSRKASGRDDEQFF,TGTGCCAGCAGCCGTAAGGCTAGCGGGAGGGATGATGAGCAGTTCTTC
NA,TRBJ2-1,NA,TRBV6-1,CASRSVGVVYNEQFF,TGTGCCAGCAGGTCGGTGGGAGTCGTTTACAATGAGCAGTTCTTC
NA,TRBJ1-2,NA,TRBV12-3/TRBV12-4,CASSLSGATGYGYTF,TGTGCCAGCAGTTTAAGCGGCGCGACAGGCTATGGCTACACCTTC
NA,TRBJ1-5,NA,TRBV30,CAWSVRGDQPQHF,TGTGCCTGGAGTGTCCGGGGAGATCAGCCCCAGCATTTT
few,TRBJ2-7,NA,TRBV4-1,CASSLEGLSSYEQYF,TGCGCCAGCAGCCTCGAGGGGTTAAGCTCCTACGAGCAGTACTTC
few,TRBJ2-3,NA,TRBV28,CASSLWRGTDTQYF,TGTGCCAGCAGTTTATGGCGGGGAACAGATACGCAGTATTTT
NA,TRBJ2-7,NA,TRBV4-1,CASNQERQGNPYEQYF,TGCGCCAGCAACCAAGAAAGGCAGGGCAACCCCTACGAGCAGTACTTC
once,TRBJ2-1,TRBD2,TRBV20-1,CSARDGSGGNVGQFF,TGCAGTGCTAGAGATGGGAGCGGGGGAAATGTAGGGCAGTTCTTC
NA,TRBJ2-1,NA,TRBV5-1,CASSLAGSGLGNEQFF,TGCGCCAGCAGCTTGGCGGGTAGCGGCCTGGGCAATGAGCAGTTCTTC
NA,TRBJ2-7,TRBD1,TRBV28,CASSLQTGGYEQYF,TGTGCCAGCAGTTTACAGACAGGGGGATACGAGCAGTACTTC
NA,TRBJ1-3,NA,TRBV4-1,CASSQGQLSGNTIYF,TGCGCCAGCAGCCAAGGGCAGCTCTCTGGAAACACCATATATTTT
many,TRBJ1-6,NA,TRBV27,CASSLGPSSYNSPLHF,TGTGCCAGCAGTCTCGGGCCAAGCTCCTATAATTCACCCCTCCACTTT
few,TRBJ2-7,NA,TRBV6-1,CASRTTLYEQYF,TGTGCCAGCAGGACAACCCTCTACGAGCAGTACTTC
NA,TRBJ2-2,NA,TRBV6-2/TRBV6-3,CASSSHRAGNPGELFF,TGTGCCAGCAGTTCCCACAGGGCCGGCAACCCCGGGGAGCTGTTTTTT
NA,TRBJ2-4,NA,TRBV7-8,CASSLSGEVAKNIQYF,TGTGCCAGCAGCTTATCGGGGGAGGTAGCCAAAAACATTCAGTACTTC
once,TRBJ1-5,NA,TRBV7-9,CASSLASDSQPQHF,TGTGCCAGCAGCTTAGCTTCGGATTCCCAGCCCCAGCATTTT
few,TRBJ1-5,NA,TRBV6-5,CASSYSTGSNQPQHF,TGTGCCAGCAGTTACTCGACCGGTAGCAATCAGCCCCAGCATTTT
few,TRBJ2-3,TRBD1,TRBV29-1,CSGWDRATSTDTQYF,TGCAGCGGTTGGGACAGGGCGACGTCCACAGATACGCAGTATTTT
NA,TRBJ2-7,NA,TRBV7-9,CASSLGPVGSYEQYF,TGTGCCAGCAGCTTAGGCCCTGTAGGCTCCTACGAGCAGTACTTC
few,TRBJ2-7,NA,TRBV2,CASRGGTSYEQYF,TGTGCCAGCAGGGGGGGCACCTCCTACGAGCAGTACTTC
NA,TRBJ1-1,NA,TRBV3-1,CASSPGGQKREAFF,TGTGCCAGCAGCCCGGGAGGCCAGAAACGTGAAGCTTTCTTT
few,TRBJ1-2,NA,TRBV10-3,CAIRDPGGGYGYTF,TGTGCCATCAGGGACCCCGGGGGCGGCTATGGCTACACCTTC
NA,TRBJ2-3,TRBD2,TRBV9,CASSSLAGGVTDTQYF,TGTGCCAGCAGCTCCTTAGCGGGAGGGGTGACAGATACGCAGTATTTT
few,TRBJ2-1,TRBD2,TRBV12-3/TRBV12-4,CASSSPSGGAGEQFF,TGTGCCAGCAGTTCTCCTAGCGGGGGGGCCGGGGAGCAGTTCTTC
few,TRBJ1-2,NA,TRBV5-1,CASSLAGPGGTYGYTF,TGCGCCAGCAGCTTGGCAGGGCCGGGGGGGACCTATGGCTACACCTTC
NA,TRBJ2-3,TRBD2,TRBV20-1,CSALIAGGQDTRYF,TGCAGTGCTCTGATAGCGGGAGGGCAAGATACGCGGTATTTT
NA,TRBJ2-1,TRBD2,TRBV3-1,CASSPTPGGGEQFF,TGTGCCAGCAGCCCAACCCCGGGAGGGGGTGAGCAGTTCTTC
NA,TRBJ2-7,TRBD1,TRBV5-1,CASSWGTGQEYEQYF,TGCGCCAGCAGCTGGGGGACGGGACAGGAGTACGAGCAGTACTTC
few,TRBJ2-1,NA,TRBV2,CASGEPVPNEQFF,TGTGCCAGCGGGGAACCGGTCCCCAATGAGCAGTTCTTC
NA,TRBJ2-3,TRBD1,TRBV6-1,CARGQGVSTDTQYF,TGTGCCCGGGGACAGGGGGTTAGCACAGATACGCAGTATTTT
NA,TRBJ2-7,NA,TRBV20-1,CSASGGLGYEQYF,TGCAGTGCGTCGGGGGGCCTCGGATACGAGCAGTACTTC
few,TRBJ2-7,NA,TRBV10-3,CAISVASYNEQYF,TGTGCCATCAGTGTGGCCTCCTACAATGAGCAGTACTTC
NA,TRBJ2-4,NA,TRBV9,CASSVGGVKNIQYF,TGTGCCAGCAGCGTAGGAGGTGTCAAAAACATTCAGTACTTC
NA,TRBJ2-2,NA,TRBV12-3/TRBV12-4,CASLEYTGELFF,TGTGCCAGCTTAGAGTACACCGGGGAGCTGTTTTTT
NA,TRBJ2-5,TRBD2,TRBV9,CASSSPTGGARETQYF,TGTGCCAGCAGCTCACCCACCGGGGGGGCTCGAGAGACCCAGTACTTC
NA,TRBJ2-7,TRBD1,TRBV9,CASSRTGLSSYEQYF,TGTGCCAGCAGCAGGACAGGGCTCTCCTCCTACGAGCAGTACTTC
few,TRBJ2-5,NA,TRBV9,CASSVFQETQYF,TGTGCCAGCAGCGTGTTCCAAGAGACCCAGTACTTC
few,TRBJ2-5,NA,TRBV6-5,CASSYGVRGTQETQYF,TGTGCCAGCAGTTACGGGGTTCGGGGGACTCAAGAGACCCAGTACTTC
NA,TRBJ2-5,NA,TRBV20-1,CSARDVAQGSYNEQYF,TGCAGTGCTAGAGATGTGGCGCAAGGGTCCTACAATGAGCAGTACTTC
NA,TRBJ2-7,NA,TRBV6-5,CASSYSDSSSYEQYF,TGTGCCAGCAGTTACTCGGACAGTAGCTCCTACGAGCAGTACTTC
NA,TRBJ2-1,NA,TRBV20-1,CSASQVVDYQVRQFF,TGCAGTGCTAGTCAAGTGGTGGACTATCAAGTAAGGCAGTTCTTC
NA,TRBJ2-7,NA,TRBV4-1,CASSQDTEYEQYF,TGCGCCAGCAGCCAGGACACAGAGTACGAGCAGTACTTC
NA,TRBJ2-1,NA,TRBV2,CASRSGHSYNEQFF,TGTGCCAGCAGGTCGGGGCACTCCTACAATGAGCAGTTCTTC
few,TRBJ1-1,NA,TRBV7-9,CAIRPGDTEAFF,TGTGCCATCCGTCCGGGGGACACTGAAGCTTTCTTT
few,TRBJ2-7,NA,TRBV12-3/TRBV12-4,CASTSGSPSSYEQYF,TGTGCCAGCACCTCCGGGAGCCCGAGCTCCTACGAGCAGTACTTC
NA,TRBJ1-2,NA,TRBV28,CASSSSLYGYTF,TGTGCCAGCAGTTCCTCTCTATATGGCTACACCTTC